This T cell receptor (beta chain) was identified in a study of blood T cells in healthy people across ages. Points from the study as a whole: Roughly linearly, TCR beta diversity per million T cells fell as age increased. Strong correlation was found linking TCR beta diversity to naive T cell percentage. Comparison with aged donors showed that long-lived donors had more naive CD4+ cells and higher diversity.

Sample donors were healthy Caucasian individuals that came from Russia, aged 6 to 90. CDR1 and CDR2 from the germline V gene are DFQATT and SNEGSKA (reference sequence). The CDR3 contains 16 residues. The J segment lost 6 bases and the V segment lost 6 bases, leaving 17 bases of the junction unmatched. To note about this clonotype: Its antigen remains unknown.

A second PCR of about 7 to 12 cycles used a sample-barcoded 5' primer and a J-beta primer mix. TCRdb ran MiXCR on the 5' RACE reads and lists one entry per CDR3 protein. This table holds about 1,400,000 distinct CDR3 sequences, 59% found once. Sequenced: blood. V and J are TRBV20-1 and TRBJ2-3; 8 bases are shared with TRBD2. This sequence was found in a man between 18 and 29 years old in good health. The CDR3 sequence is CSAPPGLAGGVDTQYF. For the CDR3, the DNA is TGCAGTGCCCCCCCAGGACTAGCAGGAGGAGTGGATACGCAGTATTTT.